A single sample gave rise to the 8 T cell receptor beta chains below, sequenced in a study of T cell responses to AZD1222 COVID-19 vaccine. Repertoires were generated with immunoSEQ multiplex PCR, while TCRdb's copy carries only in-frame clones and drops some. The table shows some 150,000 clones, with more than 85% occurring only once. The sample here was peripheral blood, taken 28 days after the second AZD1222 dose. All receptors come from an adult who received the AZD1222 COVID-19 vaccine.

In this sample, this clone turned up once. The gene calls are TRBV3-1 (or the pseudogene TRBV3-2) and TRBJ1-2; TRBD1 is a possible D gene (5 bases). Germline CDR1 reads LGHDT; CDR2 reads YNNKEL (reference sequence). Trimming took off 1 base at V and 5 bases at J, with 11 bases between the two ends. This CDR3 has 14 residues. CDR3 residues: CASSQVGAYYGYTF. The CDR3 DNA follows: TGTGCCAGCAGCCAAGTCGGGGCATATTATGGCTACACCTTC.

The rearrangement uses TRBV21-1 and TRBJ2-7; whether TRBD2, the table's D call, matches the DNA was not checked. TRBV21-1 is recorded as a pseudogene. This CDR3 has 15 amino acids. The CDR3 loop reads CASSKDRELGYEQYF. CDR3 DNA sequence: TGTGCCAGCAGCAAAGACCGGGAGTTGGGATACGAGCAGTACTTC.

J is TRBJ2-7 and V is TRBV6-5; TRBD2 agrees at 7 bases. V lost 0 bases, J lost 3 bases, and 8 bases stayed unmatched. Looked up from germline, CDR1 is MNHEY and CDR2 is SVGAGI. This CDR3 has 16 residues. The CDR3 is CASSYSGTKSFYEQYF. The CDR3 nucleotides are TGTGCCAGCAGTTACTCCGGGACTAAATCATTCTACGAGCAGTACTTC.

The J gene is TRBJ1-2, the V gene TRBV18, with D unresolved. The CDR3 runs to 14 residues. CDR1 is KGHSH and CDR2 is LQKENI in the germline V gene. V lost 0 bases to trimming and J lost 3 bases, with 8 bases between them. For the CDR3, the DNA is TGTGCCAGCTCACCACCCTTGAGAGACTATGGCTACACCTTC. Translation: CASSPPLRDYGYTF.

This chain joins TRBV12-3 or TRBV12-4 and TRBJ2-3, with unresolved D. There are 13 residues in the CDR3. With 7 bases removed from V and 1 base from J, the gap between germline ends came to 9 bases. In DNA, the CDR3 is TGTGCCAGCACCTTTGGGGGCACAGATACGCAGTATTTT. Amino acids: CASTFGGTDTQYF.

The chain is built from TRBV5-1 and TRBJ1-2, with TRBD1 identical over 9 bases. The ends lost 2 bases at V and 8 bases at J; junction bases unmatched: 4. From germline, CDR1 is SGHRS and CDR2 YFSETQ. The CDR3 runs 13 residues. This chain's CDR3 is CASSLRTGEGYTF. CDR3 nucleotides: TGCGCCAGCAGCTTACGGACAGGGGAGGGCTACACCTTC.

This chain links TRBV4-3 with TRBJ1-2; weak D call: TRBD1 (6 bases). The V end lost 1 base, the J end lost 4 bases, and 22 bases lay between the germline ends. Germline V gene sequence: CDR1 LGHNA, CDR2 YSLEER. The CDR3 consists of 18 residues. In DNA, the CDR3 is TGCGCCAGCAGCCAAGGAGGGGGGGTCCTTCTGGGCTCCTATGGCTACACCTTC. Its translation: CASSQGGGVLLGSYGYTF.

The chain links TRBV18 to TRBJ1-4; no clear D gene. This CDR3 has 15 residues. Trimming removed 6 bases from V and 8 bases from J, with 19 bases in between. The germline V gene has CDR1 KGHSH and CDR2 LQKENI. The CDR3 sequence: CASSITQGRAEKLFF. In nucleotides, the CDR3 is TGTGCCAGCTCTATCACACAAGGGCGTGCAGAAAAACTGTTTTTT. The full variable domain, in which reference TRBV18 and TRBJ1-4 provide the parts outside the CDR3, is NAGVMQNPRHLVRRRGQEARLRCSPMKGHSHVYWYRQLPEEGLKFMVYLQKENIIDESGMPKERFSAEFPKEGPSILRIQQVVRGDSAAYFCASSITQGRAEKLFFGSGTQLSVL.